This T cell receptor beta chain was captured in a study of control samples from healthy donors and cancer patients (dated by TCRdb to 2018 to 2021). The library was obtained by the immunoSEQ multiplex PCR assay. TCRdb carries this immuneACCESS record with in-frame sequences only. Its versions omit some clonotypes, under half of them owing to an unresolved V gene in the studies checked, with the rest unexplained. In all, the sample holds some 40,000 clones, and around 94% of those were seen once. 20% to 30% of the sample lies in the top ten. This clone was seen only once. Its antigen target is currently unknown. It has no much larger one-base neighbor in the sample; base qualities were not kept. Reading from cysteine to phenylalanine, the CDR3 counts 12 amino acids. Here the CDR3 DNA is all that survives: 36 bases in frame from base 1. The junction shows trimming of 5 bases on V and 2 bases on J, plus 8 bases between the germline ends. CDR1 and CDR2 are drawn from the germline V gene: SGHRS, YFSETQ.

The sample taken for sequencing was blood. The TCR comes from a man between 60 and 70 years old in good health. The rearranged segments are TRBV5-1 and TRBJ2-7; the D element might be TRBD1 or TRBD2, as each aligns at 5 bases. The encoded CDR3 is CASRGTAYEQYF. The DNA sequence reads TGCGCCAGCAGGGGGACCGCCTACGAGCAGTACTTC.